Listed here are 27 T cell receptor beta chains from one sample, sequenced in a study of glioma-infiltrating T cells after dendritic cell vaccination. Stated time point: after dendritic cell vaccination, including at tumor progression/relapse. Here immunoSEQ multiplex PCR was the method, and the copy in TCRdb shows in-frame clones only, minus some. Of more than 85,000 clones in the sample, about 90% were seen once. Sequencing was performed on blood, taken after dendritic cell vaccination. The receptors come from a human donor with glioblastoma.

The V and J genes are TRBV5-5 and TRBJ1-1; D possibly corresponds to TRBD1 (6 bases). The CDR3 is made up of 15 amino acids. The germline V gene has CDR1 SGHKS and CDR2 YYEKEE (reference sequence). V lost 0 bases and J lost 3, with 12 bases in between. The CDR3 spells CASSLGWGHDTEAFF. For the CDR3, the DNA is TGTGCCAGCAGCTTGGGCTGGGGACACGACACTGAAGCTTTCTTT.

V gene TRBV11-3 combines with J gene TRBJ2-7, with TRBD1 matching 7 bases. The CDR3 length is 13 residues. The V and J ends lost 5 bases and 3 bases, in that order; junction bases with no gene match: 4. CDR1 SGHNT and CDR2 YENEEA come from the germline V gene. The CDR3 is CASSPGQSYEQYF. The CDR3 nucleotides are TGTGCCAGCAGCCCGGGACAGAGCTACGAGCAGTACTTC. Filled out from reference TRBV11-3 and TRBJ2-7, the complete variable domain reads EAGVVQSPRYKIIEKKQPVAFWCNPISGHNTLYWYLQNLGQGPELLIRYENEEAVDDSQLPKDRFSAERLKGVDSTLKIQPAELGDSAVYLCASSPGQSYEQYFGPGTRLTVT.

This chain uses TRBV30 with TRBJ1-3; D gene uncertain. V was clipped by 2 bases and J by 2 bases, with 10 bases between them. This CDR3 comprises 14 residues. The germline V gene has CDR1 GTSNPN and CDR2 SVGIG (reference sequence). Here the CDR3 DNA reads TGTGCCTGGAGTCGCGGAGCCCCTGGAAACACCATATATTTT. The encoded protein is CAWSRGAPGNTIYF.

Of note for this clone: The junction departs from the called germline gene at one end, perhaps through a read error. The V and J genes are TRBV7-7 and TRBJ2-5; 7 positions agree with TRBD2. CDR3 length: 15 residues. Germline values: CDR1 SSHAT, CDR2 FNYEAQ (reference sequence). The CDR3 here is CASSNPGGGQETQYF. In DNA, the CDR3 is TGTGCTAGCAGCAACCCTGGGGGGGGGCAAGAGACCCAGTACTTC. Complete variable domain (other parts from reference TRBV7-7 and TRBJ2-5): GAGVSQSPRYKVTKRGQDVTLRCDPISSHATLYWYQQALGQGPEFLTYFNYEAQPDKSGLPSDRFSAERPEGSISTLTIQRTEQRDSAMYRCASSNPGGGQETQYFGPGTRLLVL.

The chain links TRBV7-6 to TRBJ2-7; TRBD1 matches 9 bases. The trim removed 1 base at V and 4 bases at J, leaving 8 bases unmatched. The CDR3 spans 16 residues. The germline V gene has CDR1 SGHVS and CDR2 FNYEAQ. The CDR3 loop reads CASSLGTGQGTYEQYF. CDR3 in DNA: TGTGCCAGCAGCTTAGGAACGGGACAGGGTACTTACGAGCAGTACTTC.

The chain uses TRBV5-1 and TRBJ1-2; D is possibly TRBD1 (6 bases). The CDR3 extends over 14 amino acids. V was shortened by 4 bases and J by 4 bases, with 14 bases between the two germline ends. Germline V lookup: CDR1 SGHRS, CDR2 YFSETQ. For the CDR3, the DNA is TGCGCCAGCAGCACCCCGGGGACACCCTATGGCTACACCTTC. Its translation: CASSTPGTPYGYTF.

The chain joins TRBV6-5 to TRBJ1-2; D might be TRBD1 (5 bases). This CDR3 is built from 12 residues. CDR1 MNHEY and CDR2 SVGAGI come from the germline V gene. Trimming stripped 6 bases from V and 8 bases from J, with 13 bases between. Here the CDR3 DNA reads TGTGCCAGCAGCCGAACAGGAAGGGGCTACACCTTC. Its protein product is CASSRTGRGYTF.

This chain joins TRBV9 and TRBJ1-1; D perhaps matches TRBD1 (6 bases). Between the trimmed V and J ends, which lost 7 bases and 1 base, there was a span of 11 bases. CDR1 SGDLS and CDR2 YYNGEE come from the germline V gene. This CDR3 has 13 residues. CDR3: CASGDISNTEAFF. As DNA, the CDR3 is TGTGCCAGCGGGGACATATCGAACACTGAAGCTTTCTTT.

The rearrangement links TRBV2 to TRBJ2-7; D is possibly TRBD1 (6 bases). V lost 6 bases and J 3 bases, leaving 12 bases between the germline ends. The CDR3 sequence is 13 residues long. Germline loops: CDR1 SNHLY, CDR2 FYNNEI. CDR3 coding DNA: TGTGCCAGCAGGGATGGACAGATCTACGAGCAGTACTTC. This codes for CASRDGQIYEQYF.

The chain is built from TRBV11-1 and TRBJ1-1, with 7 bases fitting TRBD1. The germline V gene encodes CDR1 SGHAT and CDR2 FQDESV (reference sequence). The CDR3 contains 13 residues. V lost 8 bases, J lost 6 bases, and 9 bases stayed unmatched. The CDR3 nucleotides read TGTGCCAGCTCTTGGGACAGCGTATCTGAAGCTTTCTTT. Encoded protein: CASSWDSVSEAFF.

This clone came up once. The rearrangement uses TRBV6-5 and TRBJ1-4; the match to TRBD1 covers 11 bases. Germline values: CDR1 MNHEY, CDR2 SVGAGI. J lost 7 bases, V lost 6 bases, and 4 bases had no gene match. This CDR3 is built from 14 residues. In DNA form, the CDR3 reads TGTGCCAGCAGCAGGGACAGGGGGACTGAAAAACTGTTTTTT. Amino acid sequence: CASSRDRGTEKLFF.

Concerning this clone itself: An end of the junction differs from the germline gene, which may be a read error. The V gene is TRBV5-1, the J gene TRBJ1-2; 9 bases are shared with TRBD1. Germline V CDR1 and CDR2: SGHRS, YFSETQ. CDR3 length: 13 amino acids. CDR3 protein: CASSLDRGYGYTF. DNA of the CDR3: TGCGCCAGCAGTTTGGACAGGGGCTATGGCTACACCTTC.

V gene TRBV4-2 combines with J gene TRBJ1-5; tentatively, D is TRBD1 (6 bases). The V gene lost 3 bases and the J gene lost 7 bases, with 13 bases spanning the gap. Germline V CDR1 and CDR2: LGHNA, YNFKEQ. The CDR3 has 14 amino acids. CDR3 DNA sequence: TGTGCCAGCAGCCAGGACAGAGGAAACCAGCCCCAGCATTTT. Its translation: CASSQDRGNQPQHF.

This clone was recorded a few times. CDR3 in amino acids: CASSEAVAGGYEQYF. The CDR3 region has the DNA TGTGCCAGCAGTGAAGCGGTAGCGGGGGGGTACGAGCAGTACTTC. V and J are TRBV2 and TRBJ2-7; 11 nucleotides match TRBD2. In germline, CDR1 is SNHLY, CDR2 FYNNEI. V lost 0 bases and J lost 4; bases outside the gene matches: 2. This CDR3 is built from 15 residues. Complete variable domain (other parts from reference TRBV2 and TRBJ2-7): EPEVTQTPSHQVTQMGQEVILRCVPISNHLYFYWYRQILGQKVEFLVSFYNNEISEKSEIFDDQFSVERPDGSNFTLKIRSTKLEDSAMYFCASSEAVAGGYEQYFGPGTRLTVT.

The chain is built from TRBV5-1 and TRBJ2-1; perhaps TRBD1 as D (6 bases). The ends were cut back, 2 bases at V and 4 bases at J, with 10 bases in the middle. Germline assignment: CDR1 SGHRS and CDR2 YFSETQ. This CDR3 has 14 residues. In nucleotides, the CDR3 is TGCGCCAGCAGCTTCACGGACAGTTACAATGAGCAGTTCTTC. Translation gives CASSFTDSYNEQFF.

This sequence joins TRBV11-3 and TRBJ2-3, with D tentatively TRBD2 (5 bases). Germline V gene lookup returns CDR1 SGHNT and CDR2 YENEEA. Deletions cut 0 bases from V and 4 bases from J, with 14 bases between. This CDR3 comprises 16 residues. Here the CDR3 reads CASSLDSAEFPDTQYF. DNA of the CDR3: TGTGCCAGCAGCTTAGATAGCGCAGAATTCCCAGATACGCAGTATTTT.

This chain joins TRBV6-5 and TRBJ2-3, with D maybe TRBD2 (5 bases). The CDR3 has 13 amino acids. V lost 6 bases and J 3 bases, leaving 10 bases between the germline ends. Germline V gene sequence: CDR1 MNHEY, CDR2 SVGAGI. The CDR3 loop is CASSPRGTDTQYF. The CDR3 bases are TGTGCCAGCAGCCCAAGAGGGACAGATACGCAGTATTTT.

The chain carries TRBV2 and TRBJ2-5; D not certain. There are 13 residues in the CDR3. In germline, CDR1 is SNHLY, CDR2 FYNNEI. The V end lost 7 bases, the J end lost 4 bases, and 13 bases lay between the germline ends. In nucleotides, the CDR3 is TGTGCCAGCAATGTTCGGTCAAGAGAGACCCAGTACTTC. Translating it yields CASNVRSRETQYF.

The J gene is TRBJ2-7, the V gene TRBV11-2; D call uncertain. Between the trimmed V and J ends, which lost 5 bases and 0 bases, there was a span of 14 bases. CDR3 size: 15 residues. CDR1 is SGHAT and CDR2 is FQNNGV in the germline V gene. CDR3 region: CASSIQIASSYEQYF. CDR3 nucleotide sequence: TGTGCCAGCAGCATCCAGATAGCCAGCTCCTACGAGCAGTACTTC.

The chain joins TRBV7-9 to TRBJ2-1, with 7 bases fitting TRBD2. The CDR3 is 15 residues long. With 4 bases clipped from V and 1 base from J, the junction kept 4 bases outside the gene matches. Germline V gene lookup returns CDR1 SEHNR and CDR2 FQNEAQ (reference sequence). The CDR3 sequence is CASSSRGGSYNEQFF. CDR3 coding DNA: TGTGCCAGCAGCTCCCGCGGGGGTTCCTACAATGAGCAGTTCTTC. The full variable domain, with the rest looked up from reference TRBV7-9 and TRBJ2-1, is DTGVSQNPRHKITKRGQNVTFRCDPISEHNRLYWYRQTLGQGPEFLTYFQNEAQLEKSRLLSDRFSAERPKGSFSTLEIQRTEQGDSAMYLCASSSRGGSYNEQFFGPGTRLTVL.

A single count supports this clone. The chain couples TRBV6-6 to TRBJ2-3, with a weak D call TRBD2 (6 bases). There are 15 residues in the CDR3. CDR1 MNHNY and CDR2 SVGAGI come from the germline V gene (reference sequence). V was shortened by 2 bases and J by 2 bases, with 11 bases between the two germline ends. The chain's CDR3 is CASSYRDFHTDTQYF. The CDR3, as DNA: TGTGCCAGCAGTTACCGGGACTTTCACACAGATACGCAGTATTTT.

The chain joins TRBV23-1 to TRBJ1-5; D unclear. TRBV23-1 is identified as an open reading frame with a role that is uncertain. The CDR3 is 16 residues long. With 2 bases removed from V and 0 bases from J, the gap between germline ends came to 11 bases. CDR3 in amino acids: CASSQGPVYSNQPQHF. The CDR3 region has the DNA TGCGCCAGCAGTCAAGGGCCCGTTTATAGCAATCAGCCCCAGCATTTT.

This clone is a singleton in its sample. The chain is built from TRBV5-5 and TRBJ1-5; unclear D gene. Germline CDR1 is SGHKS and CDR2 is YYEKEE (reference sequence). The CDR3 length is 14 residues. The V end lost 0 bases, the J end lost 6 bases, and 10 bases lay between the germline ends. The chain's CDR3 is CASSLAGVGQPQHF. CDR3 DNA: TGTGCCAGCAGCTTGGCCGGGGTGGGTCAGCCCCAGCATTTT. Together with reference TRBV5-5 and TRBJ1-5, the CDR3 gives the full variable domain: DAGVTQSPTHLIKTRGQQVTLRCSPISGHKSVSWYQQVLGQGPQFIFQYYEKEERGRGNFPDRFSARQFPNYSSELNVNALLLGDSALYLCASSLAGVGQPQHFGDGTRLSIL.

In DNA form, the CDR3 reads TGTGCCAGCAGCGAGGGGGACAGCTATCAGCCCCAGCATTTT. Its protein product is CASSEGDSYQPQHF. The J gene is TRBJ1-5, the V gene TRBV2, with 7 positions matching TRBD1. CDR1 is SNHLY, CDR2 FYNNEI, per germline. Trimming at V came to 6 bases and at J to 5 bases, leaving 7 bases not matched to a gene. The CDR3 length is 14 residues.

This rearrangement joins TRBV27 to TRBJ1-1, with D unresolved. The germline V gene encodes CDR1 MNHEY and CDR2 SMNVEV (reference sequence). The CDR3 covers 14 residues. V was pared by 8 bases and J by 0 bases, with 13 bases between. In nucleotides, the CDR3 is TGTGCCAGCTGTCCCCGGGGAATGAACACTGAAGCTTTCTTT. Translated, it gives CASCPRGMNTEAFF.

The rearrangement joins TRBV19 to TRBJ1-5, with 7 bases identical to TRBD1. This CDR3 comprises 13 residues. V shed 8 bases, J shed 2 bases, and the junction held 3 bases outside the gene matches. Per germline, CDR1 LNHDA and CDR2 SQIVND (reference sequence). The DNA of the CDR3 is TGTGCCAGTGACAGGGTCGGCAATCAGCCCCAGCATTTT. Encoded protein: CASDRVGNQPQHF.

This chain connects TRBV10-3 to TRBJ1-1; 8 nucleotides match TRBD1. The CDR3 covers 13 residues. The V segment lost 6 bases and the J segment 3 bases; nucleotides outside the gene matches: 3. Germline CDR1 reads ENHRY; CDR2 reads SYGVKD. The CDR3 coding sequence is TGTGCCATCAGAGAGACAGGGGACACTGAAGCTTTCTTT. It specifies CAIRETGDTEAFF.